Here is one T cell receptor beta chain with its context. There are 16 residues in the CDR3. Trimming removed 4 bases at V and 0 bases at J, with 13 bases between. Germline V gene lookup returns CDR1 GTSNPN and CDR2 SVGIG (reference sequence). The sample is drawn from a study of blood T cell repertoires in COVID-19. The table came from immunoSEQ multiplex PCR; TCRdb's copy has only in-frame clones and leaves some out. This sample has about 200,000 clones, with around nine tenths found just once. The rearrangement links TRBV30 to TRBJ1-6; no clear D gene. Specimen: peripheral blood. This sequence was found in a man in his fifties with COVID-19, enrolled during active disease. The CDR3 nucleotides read TGTGCCTGGACCCTTTCGGGGAGCTCCTATAATTCACCCCTCCACTTT. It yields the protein CAWTLSGSSYNSPLHF.